This T cell receptor (beta chain) emerged from a study of spatial heterogeneity in lung cancer. Study details: Raw reads showed each unique TCR and UMI combination turning up more than ten times on average.

This clonotype has more than one count but fewer than ten. Its antigen is undetermined. Indicated time point: sample taken at primary tumor resection. TCRs were sequenced from unsorted whole RNA of tumor, nontumor lung or PBMC. Samples were obtained from 65 to 80 donors, all untreated early-stage non-small cell lung cancer patients. TCRdb independently ran MiXCR on the 5' RACE reads; one entry per CDR3 protein. This repertoire shows tens of thousands of distinct CDR3 sequences, less than 15% found once; its top ten account for about 7.1%. In germline, CDR1 is SNHLY, CDR2 FYNNEI. The CDR3 has 10 residues. The V end was cut by 7 bases, the J end by 13 bases, with 13 bases between. Whole-study findings and limits: At resection, ubiquitous expanded tumor TCRs appeared in blood more than at follow-up.

The chain joins TRBV2 to TRBJ2-5; either TRBD1 or TRBD2 may supply D (5 bases each). The clonotype was recovered from a male donor with early-stage non-small cell lung cancer. Sequencing was performed on PBMCs, taken at surgery. This chain's CDR3 is CASKGRTRYF. CDR3 bases: TGTGCCAGCAAGGGACGGACGAGGTACTTC.